A selection of T cell receptor beta chains follows, all from one sample in a study of control samples from healthy donors and cancer patients. Data came from immunoSEQ multiplex PCR; TCRdb stores just in-frame clones and leaves some out. The table lists approximately 3,200 clones, 78% of them singletons. The sequencing input was formalin-fixed, paraffin-embedded tissue. The receptors stem from a male donor with melanoma. The CDR3 runs from the conserved cysteine through the conserved F or W. A D gene is named only where the DNA matches it firmly. Clone size is not always given. Where it is, it says once, few, many or a class for expanded clones.

D gene	clone size	V gene	J gene	CDR3 protein	CDR3 DNA
.	.	TRBV19	TRBJ2-2	CASSGLGGFTGTGELFF	TGTGCCAGTAGTGGCCTGGGGGGCTTTACAGGGACCGGGGAGCTGTTTTTT
.	.	TRBV5-4	TRBJ2-3	CASSLELGGQDTQYF	TGTGCCAGCAGCTTGGAACTAGGGGGGCAAGATACGCAGTATTTT
.	.	TRBV7-2	TRBJ1-4	CASSLVGGANEKLFF	TGTGCCAGCAGCTTAGTGGGAGGGGCTAATGAAAAACTGTTTTTT
.	.	TRBV27	TRBJ1-2	CASSPTPGRVSYGYTF	TGTGCCAGCAGTCCAACCCCCGGGAGGGTTAGCTATGGCTACACCTTC
.	.	TRBV7-3	TRBJ2-3	CASSQGADTQYF	TGTGCCAGCAGCCAAGGGGCAGATACGCAGTATTTT
.	large	TRBV14	TRBJ2-1	CASSQVLTDEQFF	TGTGCCAGCAGCCAGGTTTTGACTGATGAGCAGTTCTTC
.	.	TRBV4-2	TRBJ2-7	CASSQDGTTYEQYF	TGTGCCAGCAGCCAAGATGGGACAACCTACGAGCAGTACTTC
.	.	TRBV20-1	TRBJ2-1	CSASLYNEQFF	TGCAGTGCATCCCTTTACAATGAGCAGTTCTTC
TRBD1	once	TRBV15	TRBJ2-1	CATSIGQGAYNEQFF	TGTGCCACCAGCATTGGACAGGGCGCCTACAATGAGCAGTTCTTC
.	.	TRBV28	TRBJ2-5	CASSPGPYF	TGTGCCAGCAGTCCCGGGCCCTACTTC
TRBD1	.	TRBV30	TRBJ2-3	CAWSVPWGQSRTDTQYF	TGTGCCTGGAGTGTACCGTGGGGACAGTCCCGCACAGATACGCAGTATTTT